This T cell receptor beta chain was captured by sequencing in a study of CD8 T cells in Susac syndrome. The RNA input was roughly 0.45 to 1 ug, and it was reverse transcribed with random hexamers. TCRdb re-analysed the immunoSEQ multiplex PCR reads in MiXCR, keeping a single row per CDR3 protein. The sample holds approximately 200,000 distinct CDR3 sequences, 92% seen once. The CDR3 extends over 15 amino acids. The ends were cut back, 6 bases at V and 0 bases at J, with 12 bases in the middle. Germline CDR1 reads MNHEY; CDR2 reads SVGAGI. This TCR was recovered from a human donor with multiple sclerosis. The sample consisted of CD8+ T cells from PBMCs. The chain recombines TRBV6-5 with TRBJ1-5, with D perhaps matching TRBD1 (5 bases). The CDR3 protein is CASRDDSNSNQPQHF. CDR3 bases: TGTGCCAGCAGAGACGACAGCAATAGCAATCAGCCCCAGCATTTT.